This T cell receptor beta chain was recorded in a study of blood T cell repertoires in COVID-19. Study details: From T cells, B-cell-depleted T cells, or PBMCs came the material, which was cDNA or gDNA.

Participants were aged 18 to 89 years from about two dozen US areas. Membership in each cohort depended on participant-reported clinical history. Within the 2 weeks before study entry, each person in the exposed group met a COVID-19 case. Assay: immunoSEQ multiplex PCR; the TCRdb copy retains only in-frame clones and omits some. Here the sample spans approximately 250,000 clones, 80% to 95% being singletons. Sequences were obtained from PBMCs or T cells enriched from blood (not recorded which). The sequence was obtained from a man in his forties who had been exposed to COVID-19.

The CDR3 DNA is TGTGCCAGCAGTGGTAGCGGAGCTGAGCAGTTCTTC. It codes for CASSGSGAEQFF. V and J are TRBV7-3 and TRBJ2-1, with D tentatively TRBD2 (6 bases). The CDR3 is made up of 12 amino acids. V lost 6 bases to trimming and J lost 9 bases, with 12 bases between them. Germline loops: CDR1 SGHTA, CDR2 FQGTGA.